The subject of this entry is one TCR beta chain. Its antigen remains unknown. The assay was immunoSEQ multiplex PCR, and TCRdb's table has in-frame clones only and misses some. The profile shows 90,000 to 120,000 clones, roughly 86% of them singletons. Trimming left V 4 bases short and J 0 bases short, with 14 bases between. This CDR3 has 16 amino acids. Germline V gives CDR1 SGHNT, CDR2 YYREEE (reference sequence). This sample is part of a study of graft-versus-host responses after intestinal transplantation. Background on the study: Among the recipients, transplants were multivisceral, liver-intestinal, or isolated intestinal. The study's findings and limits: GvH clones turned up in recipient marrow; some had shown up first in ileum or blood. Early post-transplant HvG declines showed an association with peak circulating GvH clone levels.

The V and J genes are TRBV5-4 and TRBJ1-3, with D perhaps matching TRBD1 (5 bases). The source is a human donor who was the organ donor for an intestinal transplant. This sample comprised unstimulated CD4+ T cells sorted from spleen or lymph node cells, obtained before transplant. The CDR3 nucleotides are TGTGCCAGCAGCCCTGGGACCGCCGACTCTGGAAACACCATATATTTT. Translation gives CASSPGTADSGNTIYF.